Given below is one T cell receptor beta chain in context. In the authors' workflow: Estimation of nucleated cell counts was performed using reference gene primer amplification. Using immunoSEQ multiplex PCR, the repertoire was profiled, and TCRdb retains in-frame clones only, with some absent. That table supplies the V and J calls and clone size; D and trimming were determined from the DNA. The sample consists of about 250,000 clones, about 68% of them appearing once. This specimen belongs to a study of blood T cell repertoires in COVID-19. In the study overall: Samples representing acute and convalescent COVID-19 were sourced from the United States, Italy and Spain. Sources were T cells, B-cell-depleted T cells, or PBMCs; the material itself was cDNA or gDNA.

Germline V CDR1 and CDR2: SGHRS, YFSETQ. The CDR3 consists of 15 residues. The trim removed 4 bases at V and 6 bases at J, leaving 5 bases unmatched. The sequenced sample was peripheral blood. The genes are TRBV5-1 and TRBJ1-4; 11 bases agree with TRBD1. This TCR came from a woman older than 75 with acute or convalescent COVID-19. The DNA of the CDR3 is TGCGCCAGCAGCGAATCGGGACAGGGGGATGAAAAACTGTTTTTT. Its translation is CASSESGQGDEKLFF.